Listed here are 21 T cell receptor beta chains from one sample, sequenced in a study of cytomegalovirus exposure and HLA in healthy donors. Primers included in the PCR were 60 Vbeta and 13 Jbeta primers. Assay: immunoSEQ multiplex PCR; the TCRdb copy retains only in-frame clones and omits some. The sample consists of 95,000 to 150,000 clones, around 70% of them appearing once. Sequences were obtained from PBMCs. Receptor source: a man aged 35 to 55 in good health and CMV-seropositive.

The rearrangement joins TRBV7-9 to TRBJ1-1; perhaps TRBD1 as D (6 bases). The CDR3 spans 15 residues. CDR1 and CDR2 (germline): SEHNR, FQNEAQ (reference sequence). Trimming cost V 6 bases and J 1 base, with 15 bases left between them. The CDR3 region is CASRRPGTPNTEAFF. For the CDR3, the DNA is TGTGCCAGCAGACGCCCCGGGACACCGAACACTGAAGCTTTCTTT.

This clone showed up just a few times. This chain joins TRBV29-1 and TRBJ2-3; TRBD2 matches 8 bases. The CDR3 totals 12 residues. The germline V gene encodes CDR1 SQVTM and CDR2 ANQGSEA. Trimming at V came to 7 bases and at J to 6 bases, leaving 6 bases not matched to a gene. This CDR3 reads CSARLATDTQYF. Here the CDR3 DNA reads TGCAGCGCCCGACTAGCGACGGATACGCAGTATTTT.

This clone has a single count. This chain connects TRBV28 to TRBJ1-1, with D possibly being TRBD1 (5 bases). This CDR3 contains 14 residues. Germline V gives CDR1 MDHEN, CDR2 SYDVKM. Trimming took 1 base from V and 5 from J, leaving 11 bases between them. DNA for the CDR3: TGTGCCAGCAGTTTATACGGGGGATCGACTGAAGCTTTCTTT. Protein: CASSLYGGSTEAFF.

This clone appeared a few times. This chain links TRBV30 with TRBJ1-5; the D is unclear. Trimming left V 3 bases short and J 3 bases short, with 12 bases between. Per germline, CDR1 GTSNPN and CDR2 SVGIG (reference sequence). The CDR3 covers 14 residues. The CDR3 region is CAWSGAVHNQPQHF. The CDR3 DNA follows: TGTGCCTGGAGCGGAGCAGTCCACAATCAGCCCCAGCATTTT.

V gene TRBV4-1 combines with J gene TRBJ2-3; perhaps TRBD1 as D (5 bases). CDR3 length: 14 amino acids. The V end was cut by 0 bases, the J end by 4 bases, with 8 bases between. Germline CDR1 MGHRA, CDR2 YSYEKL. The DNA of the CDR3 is TGCGCCAGCAGCCAAGAGGGGCTTCCAGATACGCAGTATTTT. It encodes CASSQEGLPDTQYF.

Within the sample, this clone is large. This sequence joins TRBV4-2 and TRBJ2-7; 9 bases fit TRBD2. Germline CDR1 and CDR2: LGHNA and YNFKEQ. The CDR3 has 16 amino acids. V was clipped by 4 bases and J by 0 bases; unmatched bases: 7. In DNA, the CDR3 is TGTGCCAGCAGCCCCCTTGGAGCGGGGGGCTCCTACGAGCAGTACTTC. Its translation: CASSPLGAGGSYEQYF.

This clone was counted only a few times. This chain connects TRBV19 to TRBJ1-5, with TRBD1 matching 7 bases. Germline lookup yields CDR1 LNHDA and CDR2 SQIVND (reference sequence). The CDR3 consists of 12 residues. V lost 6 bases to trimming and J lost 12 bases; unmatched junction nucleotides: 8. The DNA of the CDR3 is TGTGCCAGTAGATCTCGACAGGGTGGCCAGCATTTT. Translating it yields CASRSRQGGQHF.

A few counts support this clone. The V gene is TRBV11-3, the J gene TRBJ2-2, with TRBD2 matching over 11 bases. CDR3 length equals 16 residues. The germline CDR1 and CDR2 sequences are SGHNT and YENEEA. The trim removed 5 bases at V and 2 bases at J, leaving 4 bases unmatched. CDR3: CASSPGTSGNTGELFF. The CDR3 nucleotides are TGTGCCAGCAGCCCCGGGACTAGCGGCAACACCGGGGAGCTGTTTTTT.

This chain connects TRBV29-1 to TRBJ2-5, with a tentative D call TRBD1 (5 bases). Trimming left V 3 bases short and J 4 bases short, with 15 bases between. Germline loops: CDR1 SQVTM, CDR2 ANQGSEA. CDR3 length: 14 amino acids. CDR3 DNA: TGCAGCGTTGATTGGGGCAGAGCTACAGAGACCCAGTACTTC. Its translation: CSVDWGRATETQYF.

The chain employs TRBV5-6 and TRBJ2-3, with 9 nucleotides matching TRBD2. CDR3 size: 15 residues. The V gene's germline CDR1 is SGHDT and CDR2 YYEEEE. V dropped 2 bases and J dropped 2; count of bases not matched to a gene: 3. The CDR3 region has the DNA TGTGCCAGCAGCTTCCGACTAGCGGCCACAGATACGCAGTATTTT. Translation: CASSFRLAATDTQYF.

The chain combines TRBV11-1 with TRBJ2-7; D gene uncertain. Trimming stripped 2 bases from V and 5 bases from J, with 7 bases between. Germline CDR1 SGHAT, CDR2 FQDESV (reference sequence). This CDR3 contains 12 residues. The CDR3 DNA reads TGTGCCAGCAGCTTATGGAGCCACGAGCAGTACTTC. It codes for CASSLWSHEQYF.

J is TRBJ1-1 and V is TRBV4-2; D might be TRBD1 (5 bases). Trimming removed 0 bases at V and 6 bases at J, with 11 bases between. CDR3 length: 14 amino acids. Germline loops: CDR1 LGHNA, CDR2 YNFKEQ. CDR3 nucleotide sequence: TGTGCCAGCAGCCAAGACCCTGGGGGGGCTGAAGCTTTCTTT. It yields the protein CASSQDPGGAEAFF.

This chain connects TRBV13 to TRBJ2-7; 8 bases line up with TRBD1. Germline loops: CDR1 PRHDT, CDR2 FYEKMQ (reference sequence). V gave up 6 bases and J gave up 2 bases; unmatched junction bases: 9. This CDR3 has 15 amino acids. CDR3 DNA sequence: TGTGCCAGCAGACTGCAGGGGGCCACCCCCTACGAGCAGTACTTC. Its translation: CASRLQGATPYEQYF.

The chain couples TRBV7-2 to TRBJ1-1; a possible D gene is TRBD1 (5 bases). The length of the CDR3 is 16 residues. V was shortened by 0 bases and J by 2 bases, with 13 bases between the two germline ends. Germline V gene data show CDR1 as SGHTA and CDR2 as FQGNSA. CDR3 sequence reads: CASSLAGGGGNTEAFF. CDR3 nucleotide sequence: TGTGCCAGCAGCTTAGCAGGCGGGGGGGGTAACACTGAAGCTTTCTTT.

The CDR3 sequence is CASAVGTGMSEQYF. CDR3 nucleotides: TGTGCCAGCGCGGTCGGGACAGGCATGAGCGAGCAGTACTTC. V gene TRBV6-1 combines with J gene TRBJ2-7, with 8 bases lining up with TRBD1. The junction had 12 bases not matched to a gene; V was cut back by 8 bases and J by 6 bases. The CDR3 has 14 residues. In germline, CDR1 is MNHNS, CDR2 SASEGT.

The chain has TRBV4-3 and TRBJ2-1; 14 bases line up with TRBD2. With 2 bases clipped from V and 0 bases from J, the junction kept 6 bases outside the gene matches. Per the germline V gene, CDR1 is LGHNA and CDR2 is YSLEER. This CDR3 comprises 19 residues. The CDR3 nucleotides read TGCGCCAGCAGCCAATGGTTGACTAGCGGGAGGGCCTCCTACAATGAGCAGTTCTTC. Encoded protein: CASSQWLTSGRASYNEQFF.

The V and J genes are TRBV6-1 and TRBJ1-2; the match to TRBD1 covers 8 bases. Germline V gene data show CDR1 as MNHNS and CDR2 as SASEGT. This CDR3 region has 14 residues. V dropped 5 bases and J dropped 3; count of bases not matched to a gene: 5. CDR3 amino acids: CASSPDRGDYGYTF. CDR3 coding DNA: TGTGCCAGCAGTCCCGACAGGGGCGACTATGGCTACACCTTC.

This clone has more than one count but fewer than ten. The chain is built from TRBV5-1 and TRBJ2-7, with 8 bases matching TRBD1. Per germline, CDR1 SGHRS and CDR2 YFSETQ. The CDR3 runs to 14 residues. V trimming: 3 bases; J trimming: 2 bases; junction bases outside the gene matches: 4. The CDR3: CASSSEDRAYEQYF. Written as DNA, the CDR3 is TGCGCCAGCAGCTCGGAGGACAGGGCCTACGAGCAGTACTTC.

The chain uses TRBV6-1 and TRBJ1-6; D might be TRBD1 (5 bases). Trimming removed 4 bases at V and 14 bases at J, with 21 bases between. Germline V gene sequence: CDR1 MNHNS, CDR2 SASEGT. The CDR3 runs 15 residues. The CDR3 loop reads CASSVGGVTLITLHF. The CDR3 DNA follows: TGTGCCAGCAGTGTGGGGGGGGTTACTCTAATCACCCTCCACTTT.

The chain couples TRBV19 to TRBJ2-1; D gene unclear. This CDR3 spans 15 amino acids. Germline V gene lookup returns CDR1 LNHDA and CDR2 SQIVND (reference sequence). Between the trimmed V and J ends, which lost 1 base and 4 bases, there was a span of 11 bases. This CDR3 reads CASSIVVQKYNEQFF. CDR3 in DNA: TGTGCCAGTAGTATAGTCGTACAGAAATACAATGAGCAGTTCTTC.

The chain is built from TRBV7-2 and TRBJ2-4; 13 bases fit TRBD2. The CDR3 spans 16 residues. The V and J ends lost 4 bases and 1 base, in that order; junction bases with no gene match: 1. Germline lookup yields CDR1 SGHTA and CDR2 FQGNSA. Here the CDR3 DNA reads TGTGCCAGCAGCTCGACTAGCGGGAGGGCCAAAAACATTCAGTACTTC. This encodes CASSSTSGRAKNIQYF. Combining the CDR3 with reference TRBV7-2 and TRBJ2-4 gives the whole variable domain GAGVSQSPSNKVTEKGKDVELRCDPISGHTALYWYRQSLGQGLEFLIYFQGNSAPDKSGLPSDRFSAERTGGSVSTLTIQRTQQEDSAVYLCASSSTSGRAKNIQYFGAGTRLSVL.